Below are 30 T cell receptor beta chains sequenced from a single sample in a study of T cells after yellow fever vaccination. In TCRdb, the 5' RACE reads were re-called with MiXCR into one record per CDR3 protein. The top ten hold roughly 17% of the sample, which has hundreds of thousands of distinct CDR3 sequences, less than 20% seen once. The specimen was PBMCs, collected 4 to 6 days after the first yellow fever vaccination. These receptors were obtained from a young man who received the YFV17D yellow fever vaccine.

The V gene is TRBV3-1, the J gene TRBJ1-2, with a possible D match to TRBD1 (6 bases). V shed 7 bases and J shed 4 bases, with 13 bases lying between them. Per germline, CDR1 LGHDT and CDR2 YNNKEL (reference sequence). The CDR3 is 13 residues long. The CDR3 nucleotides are TGTGCCAGCACCCGCCAGGGGTCCTATGGCTACACCTTC. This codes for CASTRQGSYGYTF.

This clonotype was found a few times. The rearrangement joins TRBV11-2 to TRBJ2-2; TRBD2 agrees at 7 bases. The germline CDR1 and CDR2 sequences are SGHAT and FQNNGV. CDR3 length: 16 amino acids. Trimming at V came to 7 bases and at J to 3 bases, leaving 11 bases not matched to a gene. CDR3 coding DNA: TGTGCCAGCACCTATCATACGGGGGGAGACACCGGGGAGCTGTTTTTT. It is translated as CASTYHTGGDTGELFF.

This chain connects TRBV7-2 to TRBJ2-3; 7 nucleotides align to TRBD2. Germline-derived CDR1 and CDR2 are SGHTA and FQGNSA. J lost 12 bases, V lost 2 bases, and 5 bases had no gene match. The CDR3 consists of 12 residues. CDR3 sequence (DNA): TGTGCCAGCAGCTTACAATGGGGGGGTCAGTATTTT. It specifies CASSLQWGGQYF.

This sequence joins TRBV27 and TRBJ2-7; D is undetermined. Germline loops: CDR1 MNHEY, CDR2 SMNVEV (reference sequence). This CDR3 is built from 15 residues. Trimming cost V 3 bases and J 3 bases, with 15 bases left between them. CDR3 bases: TGTGCCAGCAGTTTTGTAGGGCAGTCAATCTACGAGCAGTACTTC. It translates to CASSFVGQSIYEQYF.

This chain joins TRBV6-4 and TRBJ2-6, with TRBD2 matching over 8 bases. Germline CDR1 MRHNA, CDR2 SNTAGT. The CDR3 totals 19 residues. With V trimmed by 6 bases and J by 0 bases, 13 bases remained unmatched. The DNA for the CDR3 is TGTGCCAGCAGAACTATAGCGGGGTACATATACTCTGGGGCCAACGTCCTGACTTTC. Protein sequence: CASRTIAGYIYSGANVLTF.

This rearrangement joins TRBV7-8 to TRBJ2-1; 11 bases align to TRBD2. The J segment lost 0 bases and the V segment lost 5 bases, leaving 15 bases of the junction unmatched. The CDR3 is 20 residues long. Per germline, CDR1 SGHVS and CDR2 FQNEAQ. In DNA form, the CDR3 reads TGTGCCAGCAGCGTCCGGTCTAGCGGGGGGTCAAAGAGCTCCTACAATGAGCAGTTCTTC. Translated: CASSVRSSGGSKSSYNEQFF. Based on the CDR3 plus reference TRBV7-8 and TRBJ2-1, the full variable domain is GAGVSQSPRYKVAKRGQDVALRCDPISGHVSLFWYQQALGQGPEFLTYFQNEAQLDKSGLPSDRFFAERPEGSVSTLKIQRTQQEDSAVYLCASSVRSSGGSKSSYNEQFFGPGTRLTVL.

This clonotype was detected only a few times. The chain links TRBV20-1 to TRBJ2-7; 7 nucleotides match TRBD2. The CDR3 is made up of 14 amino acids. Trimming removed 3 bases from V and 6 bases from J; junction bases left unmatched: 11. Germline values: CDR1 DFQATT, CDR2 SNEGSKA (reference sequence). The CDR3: CSASPPAGQGEQYV. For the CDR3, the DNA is TGCAGTGCTAGCCCCCCAGCGGGGCAGGGCGAGCAGTACGTC.

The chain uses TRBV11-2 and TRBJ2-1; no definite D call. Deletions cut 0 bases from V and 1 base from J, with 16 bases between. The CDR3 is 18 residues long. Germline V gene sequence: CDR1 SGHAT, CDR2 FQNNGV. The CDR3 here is CASSLDQVLSFSYNEQFF. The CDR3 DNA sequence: TGTGCCAGCAGCTTAGATCAGGTGTTATCTTTTTCCTACAATGAGCAGTTCTTC.

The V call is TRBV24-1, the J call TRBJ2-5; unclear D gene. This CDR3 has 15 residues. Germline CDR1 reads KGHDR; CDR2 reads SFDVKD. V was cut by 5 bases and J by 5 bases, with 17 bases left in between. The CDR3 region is CATSVSTDLRETQYF. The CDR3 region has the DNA TGTGCCACCAGTGTAAGCACAGATCTTCGGGAGACCCAGTACTTC.

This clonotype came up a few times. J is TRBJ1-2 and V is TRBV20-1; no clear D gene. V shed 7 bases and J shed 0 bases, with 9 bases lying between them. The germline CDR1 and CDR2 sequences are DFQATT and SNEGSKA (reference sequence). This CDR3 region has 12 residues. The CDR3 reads CSGGPSNYGYTF. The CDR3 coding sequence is TGCAGTGGGGGTCCATCTAACTATGGCTACACCTTC.

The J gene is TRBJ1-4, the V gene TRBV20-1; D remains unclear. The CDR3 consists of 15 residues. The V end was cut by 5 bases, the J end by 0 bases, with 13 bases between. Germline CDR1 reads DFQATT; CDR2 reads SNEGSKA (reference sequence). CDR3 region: CSAPPDGATNEKLFF. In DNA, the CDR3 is TGCAGTGCTCCACCGGATGGGGCAACTAATGAAAAACTGTTTTTT.

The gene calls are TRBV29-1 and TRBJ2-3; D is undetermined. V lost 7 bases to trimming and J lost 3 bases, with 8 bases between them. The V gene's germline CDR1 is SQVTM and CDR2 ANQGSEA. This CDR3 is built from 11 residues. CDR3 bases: TGCAGCGCGACGAATACAGATACGCAGTATTTT. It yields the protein CSATNTDTQYF.

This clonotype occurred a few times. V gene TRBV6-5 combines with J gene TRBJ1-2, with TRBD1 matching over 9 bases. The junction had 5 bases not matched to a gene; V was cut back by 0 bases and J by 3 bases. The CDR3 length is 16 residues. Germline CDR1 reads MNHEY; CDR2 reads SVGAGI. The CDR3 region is CASSYSTDRGDYGYTF. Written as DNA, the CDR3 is TGTGCCAGCAGTTACTCGACGGACAGGGGAGACTATGGCTACACCTTC.

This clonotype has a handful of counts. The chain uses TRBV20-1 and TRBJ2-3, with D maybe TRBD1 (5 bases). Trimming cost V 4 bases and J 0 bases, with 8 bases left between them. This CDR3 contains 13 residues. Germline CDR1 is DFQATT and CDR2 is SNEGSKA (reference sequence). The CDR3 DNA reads TGCAGTGCTACAGGGCCGAGCACAGATACGCAGTATTTT. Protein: CSATGPSTDTQYF.

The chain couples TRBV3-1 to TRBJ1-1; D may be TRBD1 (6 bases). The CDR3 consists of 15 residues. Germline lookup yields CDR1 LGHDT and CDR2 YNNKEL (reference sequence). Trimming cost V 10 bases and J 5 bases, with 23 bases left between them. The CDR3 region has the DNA TGTGCCACCTGCCAAGATACAGGGAGGTTAACTGAAGCTTTCTTT. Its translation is CATCQDTGRLTEAFF.

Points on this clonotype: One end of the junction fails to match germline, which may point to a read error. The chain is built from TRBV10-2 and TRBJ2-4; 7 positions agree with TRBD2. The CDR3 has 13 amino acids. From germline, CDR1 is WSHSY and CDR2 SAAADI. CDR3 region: CASRQQAGSPPIF. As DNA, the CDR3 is TGCGCCAGCAGGCAGCAAGCGGGGTCCCCACCAATCTTC.

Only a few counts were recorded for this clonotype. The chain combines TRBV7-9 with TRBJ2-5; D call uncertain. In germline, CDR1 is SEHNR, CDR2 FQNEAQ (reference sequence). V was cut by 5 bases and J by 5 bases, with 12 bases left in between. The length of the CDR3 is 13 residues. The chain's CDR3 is CASSMTRSETQYF. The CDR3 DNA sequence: TGTGCCAGCAGCATGACCCGGTCGGAGACCCAGTACTTC. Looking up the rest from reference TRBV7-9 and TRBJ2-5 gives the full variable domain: DTGVSQNPRHKITKRGQNVTFRCDPISEHNRLYWYRQTLGQGPEFLTYFQNEAQLEKSRLLSDRFSAERPKGSFSTLEIQRTEQGDSAMYLCASSMTRSETQYFGPGTRLLVL.

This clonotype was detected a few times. CDR3 residues: CSAGQATNYGYTF. As DNA, the CDR3 is TGCAGTGCTGGACAGGCTACTAACTATGGCTACACCTTC. The chain has TRBV20-1 and TRBJ1-2; TRBD1 matches 7 bases. The germline CDR1 and CDR2 sequences are DFQATT and SNEGSKA (reference sequence). Trimming took 5 bases from V and 0 from J; bases not matched to a gene: 3. The CDR3 totals 13 residues.

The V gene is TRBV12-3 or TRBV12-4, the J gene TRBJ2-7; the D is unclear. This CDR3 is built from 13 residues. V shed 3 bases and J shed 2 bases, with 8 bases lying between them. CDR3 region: CASSLIRTYEQYF. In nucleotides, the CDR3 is TGTGCCAGCAGTTTGATTCGTACCTACGAGCAGTACTTC.

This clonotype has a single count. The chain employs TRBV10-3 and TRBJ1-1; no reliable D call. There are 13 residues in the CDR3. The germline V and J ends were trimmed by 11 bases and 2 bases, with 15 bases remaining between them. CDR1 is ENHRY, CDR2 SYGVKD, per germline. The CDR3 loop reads CASLGKGNTEAFF. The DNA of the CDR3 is TGTGCCTCACTTGGGAAGGGTAACACTGAAGCTTTCTTT.

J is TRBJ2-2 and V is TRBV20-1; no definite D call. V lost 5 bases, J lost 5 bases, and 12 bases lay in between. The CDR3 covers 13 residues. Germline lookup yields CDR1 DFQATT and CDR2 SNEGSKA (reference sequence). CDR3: CSAPNLWTGELFF. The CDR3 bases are TGCAGTGCTCCAAATCTATGGACCGGGGAGCTGTTTTTT.

This chain's CDR3 is CASRQGLAADTQYF. The CDR3 DNA follows: TGTGCCAGCAGACAAGGACTAGCGGCCGATACGCAGTATTTT. The chain carries TRBV6-1 and TRBJ2-3; 10 nucleotides align to TRBD2. CDR1 and CDR2 (germline): MNHNS, SASEGT. Losses at the gene ends were 6 bases for V and 6 bases for J; bases not matched to a gene: 6. The CDR3 covers 14 residues.

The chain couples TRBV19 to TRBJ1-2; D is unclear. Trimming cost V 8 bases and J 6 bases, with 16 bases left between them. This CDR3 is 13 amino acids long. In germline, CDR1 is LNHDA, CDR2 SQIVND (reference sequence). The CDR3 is CASLPMMGDGYTF. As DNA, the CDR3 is TGTGCCAGTCTCCCCATGATGGGCGATGGCTACACCTTC.

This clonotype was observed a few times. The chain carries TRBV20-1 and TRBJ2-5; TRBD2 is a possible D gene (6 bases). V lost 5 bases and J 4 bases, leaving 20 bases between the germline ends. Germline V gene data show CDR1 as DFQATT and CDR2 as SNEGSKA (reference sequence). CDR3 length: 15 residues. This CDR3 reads CSAPDPRGNRETQYF. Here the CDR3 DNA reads TGCAGTGCTCCCGACCCCCGGGGGAACCGAGAGACCCAGTACTTC.

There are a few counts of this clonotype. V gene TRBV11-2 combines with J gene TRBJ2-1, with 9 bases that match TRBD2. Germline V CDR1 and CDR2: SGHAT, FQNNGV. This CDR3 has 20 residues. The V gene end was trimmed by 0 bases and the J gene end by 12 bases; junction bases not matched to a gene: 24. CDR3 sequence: CASSLDGASGVRFGARRQFF. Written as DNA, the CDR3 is TGTGCCAGCAGCTTAGACGGCGCTAGCGGGGTCAGATTCGGGGCTCGGAGGCAGTTCTTC.

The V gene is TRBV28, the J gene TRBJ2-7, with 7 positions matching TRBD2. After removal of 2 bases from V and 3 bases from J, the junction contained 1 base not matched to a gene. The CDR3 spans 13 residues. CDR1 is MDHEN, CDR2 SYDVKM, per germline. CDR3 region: CASSLGGDYEQYV. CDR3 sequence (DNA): TGTGCCAGCAGTTTAGGGGGGGACTACGAGCAGTACGTC.

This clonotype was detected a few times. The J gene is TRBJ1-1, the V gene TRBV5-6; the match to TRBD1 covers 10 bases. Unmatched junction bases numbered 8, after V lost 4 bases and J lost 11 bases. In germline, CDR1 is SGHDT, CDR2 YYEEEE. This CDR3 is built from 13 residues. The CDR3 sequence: CASSGQGGNSAFF. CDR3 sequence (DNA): TGTGCCAGCAGCGGACAGGGGGGTAATTCGGCTTTCTTT.

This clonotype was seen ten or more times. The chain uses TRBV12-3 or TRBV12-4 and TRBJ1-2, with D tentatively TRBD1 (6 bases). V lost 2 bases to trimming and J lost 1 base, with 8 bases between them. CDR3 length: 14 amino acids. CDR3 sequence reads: CASSLQGFNYGYTF. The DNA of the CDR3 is TGTGCCAGCAGTTTACAGGGGTTTAACTATGGCTACACCTTC.

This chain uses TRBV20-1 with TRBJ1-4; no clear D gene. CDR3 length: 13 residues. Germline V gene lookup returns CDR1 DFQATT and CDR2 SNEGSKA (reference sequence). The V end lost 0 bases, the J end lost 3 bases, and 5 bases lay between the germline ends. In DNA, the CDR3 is TGCAGTGCTAGAGAGGTGGCTAATGAAAAACTGTTTTTT. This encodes CSAREVANEKLFF.

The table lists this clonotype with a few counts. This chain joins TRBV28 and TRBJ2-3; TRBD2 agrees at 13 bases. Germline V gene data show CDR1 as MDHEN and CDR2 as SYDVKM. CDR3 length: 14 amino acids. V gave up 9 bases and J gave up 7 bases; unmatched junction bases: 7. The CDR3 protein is CASTSGGASNTQYF. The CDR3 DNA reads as TGTGCCAGTACTAGCGGGGGGGCTTCGAATACGCAGTATTTT.